This is a list of T cell receptor beta chains from one sample in a study of blood T cell repertoires in COVID-19. Produced via immunoSEQ multiplex PCR; TCRdb's table is partial and in-frame only. This repertoire shows about 360,000 clones, approximately 88% found once; its top ten account for approximately 2.1%. The sample consisted of PBMCs or T cells enriched from blood (not recorded which). These receptors all stem from a woman aged 35 to 49 with acute COVID-19. Each CDR3 is given with its conserved first and last residue. The D gene is left open where the match is weak. For some rows the clone size is stated as once, few or many, or as a class when expanded; others skip it.

len: 15
abundance: few
d_gene: TRBD1
v_gene: TRBV30
j_gene: TRBJ1-6
CDR3nt: TGTGCCTGGAGTATGTCAGGGGGATATGGATCACCCCTCCACTTT
CDR3aa: CAWSMSGGYGSPLHF

len: 14
abundance: .
d_gene: .
v_gene: TRBV5-1
j_gene: TRBJ1-2
CDR3nt: TGCGCCAGCAGCTTGGAGGGGGGGTACTATGGCTACACCTTC
CDR3aa: CASSLEGGYYGYTF

len: 16
abundance: .
d_gene: TRBD1
v_gene: TRBV19
j_gene: TRBJ1-4
CDR3nt: TGTGCCAGTAGTCTCACCAGGACAGGGGTCAATGAAAAACTGTTTTTT
CDR3aa: CASSLTRTGVNEKLFF

len: 14
abundance: .
d_gene: .
v_gene: TRBV7-8
j_gene: TRBJ1-5
CDR3nt: TGTGCCAGCAGCTTAATTCTTACTGGTCAGCCCCAGCATTTT
CDR3aa: CASSLILTGQPQHF

len: 11
abundance: once
d_gene: .
v_gene: TRBV30
j_gene: TRBJ2-7
CDR3nt: TGTGCCGGGGGGAGCTGGGGCGAGCAGTACTTC
CDR3aa: CAGGSWGEQYF

len: 17
abundance: .
d_gene: TRBD1
v_gene: TRBV4-2
j_gene: TRBJ1-2
CDR3nt: TGTGCCAGCAGCCAAGATACCTGGACAGGGGCGGGGTATGGCTACACCTTC
CDR3aa: CASSQDTWTGAGYGYTF

len: 18
abundance: .
d_gene: TRBD1
v_gene: TRBV6-1
j_gene: TRBJ1-5
CDR3nt: TGTGCCAGCAGTGGGGGTTGGGACAGGCGGTATAGCAATCAGCCCCAGCATTTT
CDR3aa: CASSGGWDRRYSNQPQHF

len: 14
abundance: .
d_gene: .
v_gene: TRBV5-1
j_gene: TRBJ2-3
CDR3nt: TGCGCCAGCAGACTGGCAGGTCTGGCAGATACGCAGTATTTT
CDR3aa: CASRLAGLADTQYF

len: 16
abundance: .
d_gene: TRBD1
v_gene: TRBV9
j_gene: TRBJ1-3
CDR3nt: TGTGCCAGCAGCCCCCGACAGGGCTTCTCTGGAAACACCATATATTTT
CDR3aa: CASSPRQGFSGNTIYF

len: 15
abundance: once
d_gene: .
v_gene: TRBV4-2
j_gene: TRBJ2-7
CDR3nt: TGTGCCAGCAGCCAAGCGACGACAGGAACCTACGAGCAGTACTTC
CDR3aa: CASSQATTGTYEQYF

len: 15
abundance: .
d_gene: TRBD1
v_gene: TRBV7-2
j_gene: TRBJ1-4
CDR3nt: TGTGCCAGCAGCCCAGGGGGGCGCATAAATGAAAAACTGTTTTTT
CDR3aa: CASSPGGRINEKLFF

len: 13
abundance: .
d_gene: .
v_gene: TRBV12-3/TRBV12-4
j_gene: TRBJ1-5
CDR3nt: TGTGCCAGCAGAGGTAGCCTCAATCAGCCCCAGCATTTT
CDR3aa: CASRGSLNQPQHF

len: 15
abundance: few
d_gene: TRBD2
v_gene: TRBV9
j_gene: TRBJ2-7
CDR3nt: TGTGCCAGCAGCGTTATTAGCGGGGGCCTCGACGAGCAGTACTTC
CDR3aa: CASSVISGGLDEQYF

len: 12
abundance: .
d_gene: .
v_gene: TRBV29-1
j_gene: TRBJ2-3
CDR3nt: TGCAGCGGTCAGGTACAGGGTAATACGCAGTATTTT
CDR3aa: CSGQVQGNTQYF

len: 12
abundance: .
d_gene: .
v_gene: TRBV6-5
j_gene: TRBJ2-1
CDR3nt: TGTGCCAGCTTGGCAGGAACTAATGAGCAGTTCTTC
CDR3aa: CASLAGTNEQFF

len: 16
abundance: .
d_gene: TRBD1
v_gene: TRBV19
j_gene: TRBJ2-2
CDR3nt: TGTGCCAGTAGTAGAAGACAGGGATCGAACACCGGGGAGCTGTTTTTT
CDR3aa: CASSRRQGSNTGELFF

len: 15
abundance: once
d_gene: TRBD1
v_gene: TRBV19
j_gene: TRBJ2-5
CDR3nt: TGTGCCAGTAGTAGGGGACAGACCCTAGGGGAGACCCAGTACTTC
CDR3aa: CASSRGQTLGETQYF

len: 13
abundance: few
d_gene: .
v_gene: TRBV4-1
j_gene: TRBJ2-7
CDR3nt: TGCGCCAGCAGCCAAATAGACAGTCACGAGCAGTACTTC
CDR3aa: CASSQIDSHEQYF

len: 15
abundance: .
d_gene: .
v_gene: TRBV30
j_gene: TRBJ1-3
CDR3nt: TGTGCCTGGAGTATCCTAGGGGTCTCTGGAAACACCATATATTTT
CDR3aa: CAWSILGVSGNTIYF

len: 19
abundance: .
d_gene: TRBD1
v_gene: TRBV4-1
j_gene: TRBJ1-3
CDR3nt: TGCGCCAGCAGCCAGAAAGGAACCGCGGGACAGCACTCTGGAAACACCATATATTTT
CDR3aa: CASSQKGTAGQHSGNTIYF

len: 14
abundance: .
d_gene: .
v_gene: TRBV7-8
j_gene: TRBJ1-2
CDR3nt: TGTGCCAGCAGCTTAGGGACAGATAACTATGGCTACACCTTC
CDR3aa: CASSLGTDNYGYTF

len: 14
abundance: .
d_gene: TRBD2
v_gene: TRBV20-1
j_gene: TRBJ2-5
CDR3nt: TGCAGTGCTAGTACTAGCGGGAAACAAGAGACCCAGTACTTC
CDR3aa: CSASTSGKQETQYF

len: 17
abundance: .
d_gene: TRBD1
v_gene: TRBV13
j_gene: TRBJ1-5
CDR3nt: TGTGCCAGCAGCTTCGGGACAGGGGGGAATAGCAATCAGCCCCAGCATTTT
CDR3aa: CASSFGTGGNSNQPQHF

len: 17
abundance: .
d_gene: .
v_gene: TRBV5-6
j_gene: TRBJ2-4
CDR3nt: TGTGCCAGCAGCCCGGGCGGGACCTCTTTGATAGGAGGCATTCAGTACTTC
CDR3aa: CASSPGGTSLIGGIQYF

len: 13
abundance: .
d_gene: TRBD1
v_gene: TRBV29-1
j_gene: TRBJ1-2
CDR3nt: TGCAGCGTTGACTCTCAGGGGGACTATGGCTACACCTTC
CDR3aa: CSVDSQGDYGYTF

len: 15
abundance: .
d_gene: .
v_gene: TRBV12-2
j_gene: TRBJ2-7
CDR3nt: TGTGCAAGGTGTATAGAGGGGGCGTCCTATTACGAGCAGTACTTC
CDR3aa: CARCIEGASYYEQYF

len: 20
abundance: .
d_gene: TRBD1
v_gene: TRBV9
j_gene: TRBJ2-1
CDR3nt: TGTGCCAGCAGCCTCTACCAGGGACAGGGGGCAATTGCCTCCTACAATGAGCAGTTCTTC
CDR3aa: CASSLYQGQGAIASYNEQFF

len: 17
abundance: .
d_gene: TRBD2
v_gene: TRBV7-9
j_gene: TRBJ2-1
CDR3nt: TGTGCCAGCAGCTTAGTGGGTTCCGGGGGGGCCTCCGATGAGCAGTTCTTC
CDR3aa: CASSLVGSGGASDEQFF

len: 19
abundance: .
d_gene: .
v_gene: TRBV7-8
j_gene: TRBJ1-5
CDR3nt: TGTGCCAGCAGCTTAGAGAGGTTTACGTTTCAGGGCGGCAATCAGCCCCAGCATTTT
CDR3aa: CASSLERFTFQGGNQPQHF

len: 13
abundance: .
d_gene: .
v_gene: TRBV27
j_gene: TRBJ2-5
CDR3nt: TGTGCCACCTCAACTAGTTTGTTACAGACCCAGTACTTC
CDR3aa: CATSTSLLQTQYF

len: 13
abundance: .
d_gene: TRBD1
v_gene: TRBV30
j_gene: TRBJ2-5
CDR3nt: TGTGCCTGGAGGGACAGGGGGCGGGAGACCCAGTACTTC
CDR3aa: CAWRDRGRETQYF

len: 14
abundance: .
d_gene: .
v_gene: TRBV2
j_gene: TRBJ1-4
CDR3nt: TGTGCCAGCAGTGAAGCGGGGGGTTGGGAAAAACTGTTTTTT
CDR3aa: CASSEAGGWEKLFF

len: 14
abundance: .
d_gene: TRBD1
v_gene: TRBV6-5
j_gene: TRBJ2-3
CDR3nt: TGTGCCAGCAGGGCCACAGGGGGCACAGATACGCAGTATTTT
CDR3aa: CASRATGGTDTQYF

len: 16
abundance: .
d_gene: TRBD2
v_gene: TRBV10-1
j_gene: TRBJ2-1
CDR3nt: TGCGCCAGCAGTGTCGGGTGGACTAGCGGGTTCAATGAGCAGTTCTTC
CDR3aa: CASSVGWTSGFNEQFF

len: 15
abundance: .
d_gene: TRBD1
v_gene: TRBV9
j_gene: TRBJ1-2
CDR3nt: TGTGCCAGCAGCGTGGCAGGGGGCGAGATATATGGCTACACCTTC
CDR3aa: CASSVAGGEIYGYTF

len: 14
abundance: .
d_gene: .
v_gene: TRBV5-1
j_gene: TRBJ2-3
CDR3nt: TGCGCCAGCAGCTTGGTGGCCGACACAGATACGCAGTATTTT
CDR3aa: CASSLVADTDTQYF

len: 15
abundance: .
d_gene: TRBD2
v_gene: TRBV9
j_gene: TRBJ2-3
CDR3nt: TGTGCCAGCAGCGTTTCTTACACCCCGGGGGGTACGCAGTATTTT
CDR3aa: CASSVSYTPGGTQYF